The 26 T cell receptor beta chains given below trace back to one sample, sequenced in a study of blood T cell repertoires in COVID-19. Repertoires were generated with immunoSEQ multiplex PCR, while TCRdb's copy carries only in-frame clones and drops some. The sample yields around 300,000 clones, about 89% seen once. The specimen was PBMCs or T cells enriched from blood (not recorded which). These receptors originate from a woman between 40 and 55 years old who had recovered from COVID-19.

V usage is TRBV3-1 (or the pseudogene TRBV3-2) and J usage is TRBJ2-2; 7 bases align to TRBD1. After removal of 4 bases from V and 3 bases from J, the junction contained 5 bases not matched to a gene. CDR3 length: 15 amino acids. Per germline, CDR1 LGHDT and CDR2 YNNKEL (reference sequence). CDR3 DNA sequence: TGTGCCAGCAGCCCATTGACAGGGTACACCGGGGAGCTGTTTTTT. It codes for CASSPLTGYTGELFF.

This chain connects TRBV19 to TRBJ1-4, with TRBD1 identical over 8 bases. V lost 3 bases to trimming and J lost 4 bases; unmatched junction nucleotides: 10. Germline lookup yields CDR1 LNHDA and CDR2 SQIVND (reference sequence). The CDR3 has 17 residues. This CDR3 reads CASSIALRGTGNEKLFF. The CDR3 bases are TGTGCCAGTAGTATTGCCCTCCGTGGGACAGGTAATGAAAAACTGTTTTTT.

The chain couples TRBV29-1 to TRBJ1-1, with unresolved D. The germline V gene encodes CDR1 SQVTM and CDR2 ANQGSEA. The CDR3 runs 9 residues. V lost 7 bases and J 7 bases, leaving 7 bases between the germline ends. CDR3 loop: CSAGVEAFF. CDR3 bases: TGCAGCGCCGGGGTTGAAGCTTTCTTT.

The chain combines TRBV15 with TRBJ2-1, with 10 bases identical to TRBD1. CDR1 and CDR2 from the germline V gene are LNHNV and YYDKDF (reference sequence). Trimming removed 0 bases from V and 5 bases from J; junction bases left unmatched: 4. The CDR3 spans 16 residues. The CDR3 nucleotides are TGTGCCACCAGCAGAGATCGGGACAGGGGCAACAATGAGCAGTTCTTC. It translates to CATSRDRDRGNNEQFF.

CDR3: CSVQRQNTEAFF. In DNA, the CDR3 is TGCAGCGTGCAAAGACAGAACACTGAAGCTTTCTTT. V is TRBV29-1 and J is TRBJ1-1; unclear D gene. The CDR3 is 12 amino acids. V lost 6 bases and J 1 base, leaving 9 bases between the germline ends. Germline CDR1 is SQVTM and CDR2 is ANQGSEA. The entire variable domain, with the rest obtained from reference TRBV29-1 and TRBJ1-1, is as follows: SAVISQKPSRDICQRGTSLTIQCQVDSQVTMMFWYRQQPGQSLTLIATANQGSEATYESGFVIDKFPISRPNLTFSTLTVSNMSPEDSSIYLCSVQRQNTEAFFGQGTRLTVV.

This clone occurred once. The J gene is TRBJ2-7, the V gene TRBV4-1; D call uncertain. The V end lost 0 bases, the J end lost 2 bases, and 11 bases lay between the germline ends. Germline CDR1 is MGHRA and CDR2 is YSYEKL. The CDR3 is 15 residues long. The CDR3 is CASSQDPTPAYEQYF. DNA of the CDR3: TGCGCCAGCAGCCAAGATCCGACTCCAGCCTACGAGCAGTACTTC.

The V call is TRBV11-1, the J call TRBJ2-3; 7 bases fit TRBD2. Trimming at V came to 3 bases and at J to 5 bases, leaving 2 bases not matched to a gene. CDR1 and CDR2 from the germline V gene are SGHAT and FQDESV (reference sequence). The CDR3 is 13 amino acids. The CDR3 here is CASSFGGRDTQYF. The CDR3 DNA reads TGTGCCAGCAGCTTCGGGGGGAGAGATACGCAGTATTTT.

CDR3 sequence: CATSDSGTPNIQYF. CDR3 nucleotides: TGTGCCACCAGTGATTCCGGGACACCAAACATTCAGTACTTC. The chain is built from TRBV24-1 and TRBJ2-4, with a tentative D call TRBD1 (6 bases). The germline V gene has CDR1 KGHDR and CDR2 SFDVKD. The CDR3 consists of 14 residues. V was clipped by 2 bases and J by 6 bases, with 10 bases between them.

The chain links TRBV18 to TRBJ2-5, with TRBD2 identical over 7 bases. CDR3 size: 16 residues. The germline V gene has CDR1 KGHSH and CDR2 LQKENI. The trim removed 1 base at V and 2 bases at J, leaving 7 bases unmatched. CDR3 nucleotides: TGTGCCAGCTCACCACTGTCTAGCGGACCGCAAGAGACCCAGTACTTC. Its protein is CASSPLSSGPQETQYF.

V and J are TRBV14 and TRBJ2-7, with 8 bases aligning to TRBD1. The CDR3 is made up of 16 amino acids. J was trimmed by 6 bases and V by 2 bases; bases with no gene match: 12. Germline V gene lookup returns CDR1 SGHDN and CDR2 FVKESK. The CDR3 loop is CASSQLQTGGLGEQYF. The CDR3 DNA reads TGTGCCAGCAGCCAACTTCAAACAGGGGGTCTTGGCGAGCAGTACTTC. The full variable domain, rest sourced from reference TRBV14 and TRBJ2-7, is EAGVTQFPSHSVIEKGQTVTLRCDPISGHDNLYWYRRVMGKEIKFLLHFVKESKQDESGMPNNRFLAERTGGTYSTLKVQPAELEDSGVYFCASSQLQTGGLGEQYFGPGTRLTVT.

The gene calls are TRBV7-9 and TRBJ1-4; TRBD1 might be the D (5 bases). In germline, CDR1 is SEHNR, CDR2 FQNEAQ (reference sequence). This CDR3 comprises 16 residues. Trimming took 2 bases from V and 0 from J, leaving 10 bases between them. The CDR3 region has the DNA TGTGCCAGCAGCTTAACCCCCAGGGCAACTAATGAAAAACTGTTTTTT. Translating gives CASSLTPRATNEKLFF.

The CDR3 bases are TGCGCCAGCAGCTTCGGGTACCGGGACAGGGATGAAAAACTGTTTTTT. It codes for CASSFGYRDRDEKLFF. The chain carries TRBV5-1 and TRBJ1-4; the match to TRBD1 covers 9 bases. With 2 bases clipped from V and 6 bases from J, the junction kept 8 bases outside the gene matches. This CDR3 comprises 16 residues. Germline CDR1 is SGHRS and CDR2 is YFSETQ.

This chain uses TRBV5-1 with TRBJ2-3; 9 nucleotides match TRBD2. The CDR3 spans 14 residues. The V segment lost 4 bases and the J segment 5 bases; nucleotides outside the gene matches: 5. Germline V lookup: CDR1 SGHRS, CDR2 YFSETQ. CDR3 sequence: CASSLGLAIDTQYF. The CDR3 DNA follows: TGCGCCAGCAGCCTTGGACTAGCGATAGATACGCAGTATTTT.

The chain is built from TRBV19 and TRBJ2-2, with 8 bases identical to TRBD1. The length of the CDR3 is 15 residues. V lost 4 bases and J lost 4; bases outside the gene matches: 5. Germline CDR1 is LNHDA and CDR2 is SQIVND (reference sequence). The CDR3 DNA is TGTGCCAGTAGTAATCAGGGGGCGGGCACCGGGGAGCTGTTTTTT. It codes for CASSNQGAGTGELFF.

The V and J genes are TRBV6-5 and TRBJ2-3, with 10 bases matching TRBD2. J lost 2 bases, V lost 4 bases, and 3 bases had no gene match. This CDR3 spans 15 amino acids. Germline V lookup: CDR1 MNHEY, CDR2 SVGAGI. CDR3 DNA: TGTGCCAGCAGTTCTAGCGGGAGAAACACAGATACGCAGTATTTT. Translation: CASSSSGRNTDTQYF.

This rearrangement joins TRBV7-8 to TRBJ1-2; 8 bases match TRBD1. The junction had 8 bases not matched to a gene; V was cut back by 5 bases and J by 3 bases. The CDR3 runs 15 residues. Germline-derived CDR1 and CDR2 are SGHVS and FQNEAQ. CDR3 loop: CASSTSRGPYYGYTF. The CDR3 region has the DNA TGTGCCAGCAGCACATCCAGGGGGCCTTACTATGGCTACACCTTC.

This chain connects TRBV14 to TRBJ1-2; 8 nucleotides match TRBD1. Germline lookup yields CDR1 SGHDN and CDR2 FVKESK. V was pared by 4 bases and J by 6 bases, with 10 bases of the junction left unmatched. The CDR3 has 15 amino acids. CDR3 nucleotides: TGTGCCAGCAGCCCCTTGGACAGGGCACTCCATGGCTACACCTTC. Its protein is CASSPLDRALHGYTF.

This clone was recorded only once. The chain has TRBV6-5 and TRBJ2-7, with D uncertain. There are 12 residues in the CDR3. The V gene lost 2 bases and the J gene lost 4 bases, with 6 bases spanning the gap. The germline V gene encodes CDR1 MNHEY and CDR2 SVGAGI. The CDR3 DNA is TGTGCCAGCAGTTACGGCCAGTACGAGCAGTACTTC. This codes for CASSYGQYEQYF.

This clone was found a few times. The CDR3 protein is CASSLGGLYYGYTF. The DNA for the CDR3 is TGTGCCAGCAGCTTGGGCGGACTGTACTATGGCTACACCTTC. This chain uses TRBV7-2 with TRBJ1-2; no definite D call. Germline V gene sequence: CDR1 SGHTA, CDR2 FQGNSA. Trimming pared 3 bases from V and 3 bases from J, leaving 11 bases between. The CDR3 length is 14 residues.

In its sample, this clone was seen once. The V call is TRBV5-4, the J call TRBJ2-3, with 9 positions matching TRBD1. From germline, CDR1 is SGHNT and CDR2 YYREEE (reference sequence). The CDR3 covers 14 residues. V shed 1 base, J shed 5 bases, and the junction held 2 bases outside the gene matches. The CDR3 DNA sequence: TGTGCCAGCAGCTTGAGACAGGGGGGAGATACGCAGTATTTT. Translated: CASSLRQGGDTQYF.

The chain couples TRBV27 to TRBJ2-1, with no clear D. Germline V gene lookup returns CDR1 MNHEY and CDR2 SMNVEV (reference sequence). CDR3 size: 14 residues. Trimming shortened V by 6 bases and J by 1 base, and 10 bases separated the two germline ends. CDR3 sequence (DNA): TGTGCCAGCAGCGGAGCTATGTCCTACAATGAGCAGTTCTTC. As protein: CASSGAMSYNEQFF.

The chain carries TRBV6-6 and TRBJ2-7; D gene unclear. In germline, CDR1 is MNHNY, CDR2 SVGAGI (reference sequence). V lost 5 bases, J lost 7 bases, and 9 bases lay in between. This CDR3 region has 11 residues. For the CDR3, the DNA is TGTGCCAGCAGTACCCTCGGGGAGCAGTACTTC. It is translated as CASSTLGEQYF.

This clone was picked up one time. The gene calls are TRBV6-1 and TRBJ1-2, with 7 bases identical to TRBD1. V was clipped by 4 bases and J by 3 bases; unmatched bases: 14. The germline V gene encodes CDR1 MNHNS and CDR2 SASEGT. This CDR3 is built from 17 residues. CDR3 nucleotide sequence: TGTGCCAGCAGTGGGAGAGGGGCAGGGGGTTTTGACTATGGCTACACCTTC. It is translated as CASSGRGAGGFDYGYTF.

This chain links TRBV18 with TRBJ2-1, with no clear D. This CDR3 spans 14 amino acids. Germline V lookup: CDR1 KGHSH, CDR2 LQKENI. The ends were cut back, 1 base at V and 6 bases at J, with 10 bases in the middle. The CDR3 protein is CASSPRRFGNEQFF. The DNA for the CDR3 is TGTGCCAGCTCACCACGCAGGTTCGGCAATGAGCAGTTCTTC.

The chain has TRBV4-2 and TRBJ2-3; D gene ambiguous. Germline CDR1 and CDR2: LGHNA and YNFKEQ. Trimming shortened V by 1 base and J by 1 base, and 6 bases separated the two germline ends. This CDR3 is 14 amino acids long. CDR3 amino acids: CASSQGAGTDTQYF. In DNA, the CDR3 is TGTGCCAGCAGCCAAGGCGCGGGCACAGATACGCAGTATTTT.

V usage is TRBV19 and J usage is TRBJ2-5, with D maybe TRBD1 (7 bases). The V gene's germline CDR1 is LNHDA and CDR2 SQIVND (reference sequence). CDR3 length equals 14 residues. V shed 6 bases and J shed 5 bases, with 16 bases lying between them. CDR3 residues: CASRGGGTRETQYF. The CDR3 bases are TGTGCCAGTAGAGGAGGGGGCACTAGGGAGACCCAGTACTTC.